These T cell receptor beta chains were read from a single sample in a study of T cells in localized non-small cell lung cancer. TCRdb's copy holds only in-frame clones and misses some; the assay was immunoSEQ multiplex PCR. The sample records approximately 63,000 clones, approximately 90% being singletons. Sequenced here: peripheral blood, sampled before any cancer treatment. The source is a man aged 40 to 70 with stage I squamous cell lung carcinoma. Both conserved end residues are part of each CDR3. Fields, in order: J gene, V gene, clone size, D gene, CDR3 protein, CDR3 DNA. The D gene is left open where the match is weak. Size is omitted from some rows. Given values are once, few, many or a class for expanded clones.

TRBJ1-5,TRBV28,few,.,CASSSGTSIYANQPQHF,TGTGCCAGCAGTTCCGGGACCTCCATCTATGCAAATCAGCCCCAGCATTTT
TRBJ2-5,TRBV7-9,.,.,CASSQRIGETQYF,TGTGCCAGCAGCCAACGGATTGGGGAGACCCAGTACTTC
TRBJ2-3,TRBV30,once,.,CACRSGPVSTDTQYF,TGTGCCTGCCGATCTGGACCGGTGAGCACAGATACGCAGTATTTT
TRBJ2-1,TRBV7-9,.,.,CASSLGSSEQFF,TGTGCCAGCAGCTTGGGTAGCAGTGAGCAGTTCTTC
TRBJ2-2,TRBV4-3,once,.,CASSQISGGYGGELFF,TGCGCCAGCAGCCAAATATCAGGAGGGTACGGCGGGGAGCTGTTTTTT
TRBJ2-5,TRBV4-3,.,TRBD2,CASSQEGAGGPEETQYF,TGCGCCAGCAGCCAAGAAGGGGCGGGAGGGCCCGAGGAGACCCAGTACTTC
TRBJ2-3,TRBV11-2,.,TRBD2,CASSSGLDITDTQYF,TGTGCCAGCAGCTCCGGACTAGACATCACAGATACGCAGTATTTT
TRBJ2-1,TRBV11-2,.,TRBD2,CASSLEVAGVGNEQFF,TGTGCCAGCAGCTTAGAGGTAGCGGGAGTGGGTAATGAGCAGTTCTTC
TRBJ2-5,TRBV28,.,TRBD2,CASEAGGPRETQYF,TGTGCCAGCGAGGCGGGAGGGCCTAGGGAGACCCAGTACTTC
TRBJ1-5,TRBV30,.,.,CAWSSSYNQPQHF,TGTGCCTGGAGCTCTTCGTACAATCAGCCCCAGCATTTT
TRBJ2-5,TRBV6-5,.,.,CASSPRERETQYF,TGTGCCAGCAGCCCCCGGGAGAGGGAGACCCAGTACTTC
TRBJ2-1,TRBV14,once,.,CASNGGNGYNEQFF,TGTGCCAGCAACGGGGGAAATGGCTACAATGAGCAGTTCTTC
TRBJ2-2,TRBV28,.,TRBD1,CASSLTGQGKTGELFF,TGTGCCAGCAGTCTTACCGGACAGGGTAAGACCGGGGAGCTGTTTTTT
TRBJ2-7,TRBV29-1,.,TRBD1,CSVVRTGGRYEQYF,TGCAGCGTTGTTCGGACAGGGGGAAGGTACGAGCAGTACTTC
TRBJ1-5,TRBV11-2,.,.,CASSFGGGVGQPQHF,TGTGCCAGCAGCTTCGGCGGTGGAGTGGGTCAGCCCCAGCATTTT
TRBJ1-2,TRBV6-5,.,TRBD1,CASSLDRSSYGYTF,TGTGCCAGCAGCCTGGACAGGTCAAGCTATGGCTACACCTTC